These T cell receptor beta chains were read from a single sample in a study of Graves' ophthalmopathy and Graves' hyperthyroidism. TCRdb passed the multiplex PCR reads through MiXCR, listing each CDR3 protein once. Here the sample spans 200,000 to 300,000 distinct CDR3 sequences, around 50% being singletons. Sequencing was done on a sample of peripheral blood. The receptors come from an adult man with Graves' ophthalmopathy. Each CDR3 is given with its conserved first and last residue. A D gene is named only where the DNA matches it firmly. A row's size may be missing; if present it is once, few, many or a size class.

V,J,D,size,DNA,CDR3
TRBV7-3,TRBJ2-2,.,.,TGTGCCAGCAGCTTAGGGCGAGGGGTGAACACCGGGGAGCTGTTTTTT,CASSLGRGVNTGELFF
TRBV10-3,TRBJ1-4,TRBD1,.,TGTGCCAGCAATCCGGCAGGGGGAAATGAAAAACTGTTTTTT,CASNPAGGNEKLFF
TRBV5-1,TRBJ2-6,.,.,TGCGCCGGATCCCAGGGGCCCAACTCTGGGGCCAACGTCCTGACTTTC,CAGSQGPNSGANVLTF
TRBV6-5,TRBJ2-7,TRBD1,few,TGTGCCAGCAGTTACCGCGGACAGGGGATGTACGAGCAGTACTTC,CASSYRGQGMYEQYF
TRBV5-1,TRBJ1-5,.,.,TGCGCCAGCAGCTTGGGAACGGGTCTAAGCAATCAGCCCCAGCATTTT,CASSLGTGLSNQPQHF
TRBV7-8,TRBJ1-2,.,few,TGTGCCAGCAGCTTACTGGATGGTACATTTGGCTACACCTTC,CASSLLDGTFGYTF
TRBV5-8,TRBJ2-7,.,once,TGTGCCAGCAGCCAACCTCCCTTCTCCTACGAGCAGTACTTC,CASSQPPFSYEQYF
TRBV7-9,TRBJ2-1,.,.,TGTGCCAGCAGCTTAGTTACAGCCTACAATGAGCAGTTCTTC,CASSLVTAYNEQFF
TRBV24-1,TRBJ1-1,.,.,TGTGCCACCAGTGACCGGACACTGAACACTGAAGCTTTCTTT,CATSDRTLNTEAFF
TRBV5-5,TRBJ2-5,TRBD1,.,TGTGCCAGCAGCCACCTAACAGGGGGGGAGACCCAGTACTTC,CASSHLTGGETQYF
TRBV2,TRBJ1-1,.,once,TGTGCCAGCAGTGAGGGGTGGTACGGGGAGGCGAACACTGAAGCTTTCTTT,CASSEGWYGEANTEAFF
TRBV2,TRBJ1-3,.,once,TGTGCCAGCAGCCCCATTGACAGGAGCTCTGGAAACACCATATATTTT,CASSPIDRSSGNTIYF
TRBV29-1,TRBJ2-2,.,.,TGCAGCGTTGAAGGAAAGGGACAACTAGGTACCGGGGAGCTGTTTTTT,CSVEGKGQLGTGELFF
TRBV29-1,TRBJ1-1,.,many,TGCAGCGTTAAGAGCAGCATGAACACTGAAGCTTTCTTT,CSVKSSMNTEAFF
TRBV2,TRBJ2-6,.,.,TGTGCCAGCAGTGAAGGACGGGCCTCTGGGGCCAACGTCCTGACTTTC,CASSEGRASGANVLTF
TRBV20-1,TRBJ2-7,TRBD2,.,TGCAGTGCTGGGACTAGCGGGGTTTCCTACGAGCAGTACTTC,CSAGTSGVSYEQYF
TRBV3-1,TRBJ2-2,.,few,TGTGCCAGCAGCCAAGGGGCTGAGGAGCTGTTTTTT,CASSQGAEELFF
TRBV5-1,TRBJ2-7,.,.,TGCGCCAGCAGCTTGGACGCCCTTAAACTCGAGCAGTACTTC,CASSLDALKLEQYF
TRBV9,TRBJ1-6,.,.,TGTGCCAGCAGCTCTCGGGACGGACCGAATTCACCCCTCCACTTT,CASSSRDGPNSPLHF
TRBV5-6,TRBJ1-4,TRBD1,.,TGTGCCAGCAGCCAACCATACCAGGGGGCGCAGCTGTTTTTT,CASSQPYQGAQLFF
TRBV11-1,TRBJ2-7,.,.,TGTGCCAGCAGCTTGGACAGCGGGTCTGCCTACGAGCAGTACTTC,CASSLDSGSAYEQYF
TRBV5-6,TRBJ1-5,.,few,TGTGCCAGCAGCTTGCTCGCCCGGAGCGAAGGTCCCCAGCATTTT,CASSLLARSEGPQHF
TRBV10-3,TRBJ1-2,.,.,TGTGCCAGCACCCAGCGAGGCCCTCTTAACTATGGCTACACCTTC,CASTQRGPLNYGYTF
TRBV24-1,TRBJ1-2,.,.,TGTGCCAGCAGTTTAAGTGCAGGGACCGAATTGTATGGCTACACCTTC,CASSLSAGTELYGYTF
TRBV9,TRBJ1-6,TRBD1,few,TGTGCCAGCAGTGAAGGACAGGGGAACAATTCACCCCTCCACTTT,CASSEGQGNNSPLHF
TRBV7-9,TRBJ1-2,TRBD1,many,TGTGCCAGCAGCGCGACAGGGCACGGCTACACCTTC,CASSATGHGYTF